These T cell receptor beta chains were read from a single sample in a study of blood T cell repertoires in COVID-19. The protocol was immunoSEQ multiplex PCR, while the TCRdb copy is restricted to in-frame clones and leaves out a portion. The sample holds 90,000 to 130,000 clones, approximately 89% seen once. Sequenced input: peripheral blood. These receptors were obtained from a man in his forties with acute or convalescent COVID-19. The conserved cysteine and the conserved F or W are not part of the CDR3 here. Fields, in order: J gene, V gene, CDR3 protein.

>TRBJ1-2|TRBV30
AWSKGTGYGYT
>TRBJ1-1|TRBV4-2
ASSQRRTNTEAF
>TRBJ1-3|TRBV30
ASPTERGNTIY
>TRBJ1-5|TRBV19
ASSTGTGGRPQH
>TRBJ1-2|TRBV30
AWSVGRLTYGYT
>TRBJ1-1|TRBV6-6
ASLEDTEAF
>TRBJ2-3|TRBV6-5
ASSTSGRDSDTQY
>TRBJ1-4|TRBV5-1
ASSITLGVNEKLF
>TRBJ2-3|TRBV6-1
ASSDVVWAQDTQY
>TRBJ1-1|TRBV19
ASSKGGDTEAF
>TRBJ2-1|TRBV5-8
ASSDGRAYNEQF
>TRBJ2-1|TRBV11-3
ASSLKTGGFDEQF
>TRBJ2-2|TRBV10-2
ASSRATGNTGELF
>TRBJ2-1|TRBV19
ASTWTGYNEQF
>TRBJ2-7|TRBV25-1
ASSASGRGQYEQY
>TRBJ2-7|TRBV7-8
ASSLEEGPFEGAYEQY
>TRBJ1-1|TRBV5-5
ASSRQGGDTEAF
>TRBJ2-7|TRBV7-3
ASSLVAGSSYEQY
>TRBJ2-1|TRBV15
ATSRVSGKSNEQF
>TRBJ2-5|TRBV30
AWSDGQGETQY
>TRBJ2-7|TRBV9
ASSPTGTSYEQY
>TRBJ2-3|TRBV7-2
ASSPPPYWTSLADTQY
>TRBJ2-7|TRBV7-2
ASSFSYEQY
>TRBJ1-2|TRBV5-6
ASSTPLDRTNYGYT
>TRBJ1-6|TRBV19
ASSTSTGGSHYNSPLH
>TRBJ2-7|TRBV18
ASSPPGVLPDSTYEQY
>TRBJ2-2|TRBV6-1
ASSGVRLTNTGELF
>TRBJ2-1|TRBV12-2
ASRLKGQGENEQF
>TRBJ2-7|TRBV5-6
ASSLGGLAGISYEQY
>TRBJ1-1|TRBV19
ASRRGGPAEAF
>TRBJ2-4|TRBV4-2
ASSLGQGGDKNIQY
>TRBJ1-5|TRBV11-2
ASSAAGQGDQPQH
>TRBJ2-7|TRBV7-9
ASSSSGYEQY
>TRBJ2-5|TRBV5-4
ASKPSGEGTQY
>TRBJ2-1|TRBV18
ASSPQSSYNEQF
>TRBJ2-7|TRBV5-1
ASSLGRSYEQY
>TRBJ1-5|TRBV5-6
ASSSGGSPYSNQPQH
>TRBJ2-1|TRBV11-2
ASSFRSGRGGEQF
>TRBJ1-2|TRBV13
ASSLRGDIIVYGYT
>TRBJ1-4|TRBV2
ASDRGDRDEKLF
>TRBJ2-2|TRBV7-9
ASSRATQGGELF
>TRBJ2-5|TRBV5-6
ASSSDRGLETQY
>TRBJ1-1|TRBV3-1/TRBV3-2
ASSRGNTEAF
>TRBJ2-5|TRBV7-2
ASSLGGSGDETQY
>TRBJ2-6|TRBV7-2
ASRDSGANVLT
>TRBJ2-7|TRBV12-3/TRBV12-4
ASQGGSSYEQY
>TRBJ1-5|TRBV30
AWNLAGANQPQH
>TRBJ1-6|TRBV4-1
ASSQAWDRGVNSPLH
>TRBJ1-2|TRBV4-1
ASSQDEGNYGYT
>TRBJ1-6|TRBV4-3
ASSQQTGWRNSPLH
>TRBJ2-1|TRBV19
ASRESGGRAGSYNEQF
>TRBJ2-5|TRBV19
ASSGAGETQY
>TRBJ2-1|TRBV18
ASSALAGDPNGQF
>TRBJ2-2|TRBV5-1
ASSPGTGVTGELF